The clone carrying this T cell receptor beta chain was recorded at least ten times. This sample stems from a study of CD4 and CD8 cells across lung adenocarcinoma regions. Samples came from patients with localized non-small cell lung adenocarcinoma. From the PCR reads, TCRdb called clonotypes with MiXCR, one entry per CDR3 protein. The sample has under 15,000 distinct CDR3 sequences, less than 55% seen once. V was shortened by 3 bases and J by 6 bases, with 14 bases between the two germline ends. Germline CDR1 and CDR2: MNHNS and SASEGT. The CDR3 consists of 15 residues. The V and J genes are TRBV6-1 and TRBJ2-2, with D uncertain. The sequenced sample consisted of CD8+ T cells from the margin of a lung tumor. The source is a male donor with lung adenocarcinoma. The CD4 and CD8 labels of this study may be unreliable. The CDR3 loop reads CASSDLGWFAGELFF. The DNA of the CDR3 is TGTGCCAGCAGTGATTTGGGGTGGTTTGCCGGGGAGCTGTTTTTT.